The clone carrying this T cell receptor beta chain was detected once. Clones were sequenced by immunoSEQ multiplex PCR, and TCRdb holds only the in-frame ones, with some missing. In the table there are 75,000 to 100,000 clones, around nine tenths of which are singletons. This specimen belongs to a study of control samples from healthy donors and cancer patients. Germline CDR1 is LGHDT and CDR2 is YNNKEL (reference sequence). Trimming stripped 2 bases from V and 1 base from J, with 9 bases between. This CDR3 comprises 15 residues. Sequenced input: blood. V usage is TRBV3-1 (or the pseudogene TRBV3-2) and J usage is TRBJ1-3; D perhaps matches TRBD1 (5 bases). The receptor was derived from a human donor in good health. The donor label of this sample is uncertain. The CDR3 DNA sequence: TGTGCCAGCAGCCAACCTAGGGGTTCTGGAAACACCATATATTTT. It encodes CASSQPRGSGNTIYF.